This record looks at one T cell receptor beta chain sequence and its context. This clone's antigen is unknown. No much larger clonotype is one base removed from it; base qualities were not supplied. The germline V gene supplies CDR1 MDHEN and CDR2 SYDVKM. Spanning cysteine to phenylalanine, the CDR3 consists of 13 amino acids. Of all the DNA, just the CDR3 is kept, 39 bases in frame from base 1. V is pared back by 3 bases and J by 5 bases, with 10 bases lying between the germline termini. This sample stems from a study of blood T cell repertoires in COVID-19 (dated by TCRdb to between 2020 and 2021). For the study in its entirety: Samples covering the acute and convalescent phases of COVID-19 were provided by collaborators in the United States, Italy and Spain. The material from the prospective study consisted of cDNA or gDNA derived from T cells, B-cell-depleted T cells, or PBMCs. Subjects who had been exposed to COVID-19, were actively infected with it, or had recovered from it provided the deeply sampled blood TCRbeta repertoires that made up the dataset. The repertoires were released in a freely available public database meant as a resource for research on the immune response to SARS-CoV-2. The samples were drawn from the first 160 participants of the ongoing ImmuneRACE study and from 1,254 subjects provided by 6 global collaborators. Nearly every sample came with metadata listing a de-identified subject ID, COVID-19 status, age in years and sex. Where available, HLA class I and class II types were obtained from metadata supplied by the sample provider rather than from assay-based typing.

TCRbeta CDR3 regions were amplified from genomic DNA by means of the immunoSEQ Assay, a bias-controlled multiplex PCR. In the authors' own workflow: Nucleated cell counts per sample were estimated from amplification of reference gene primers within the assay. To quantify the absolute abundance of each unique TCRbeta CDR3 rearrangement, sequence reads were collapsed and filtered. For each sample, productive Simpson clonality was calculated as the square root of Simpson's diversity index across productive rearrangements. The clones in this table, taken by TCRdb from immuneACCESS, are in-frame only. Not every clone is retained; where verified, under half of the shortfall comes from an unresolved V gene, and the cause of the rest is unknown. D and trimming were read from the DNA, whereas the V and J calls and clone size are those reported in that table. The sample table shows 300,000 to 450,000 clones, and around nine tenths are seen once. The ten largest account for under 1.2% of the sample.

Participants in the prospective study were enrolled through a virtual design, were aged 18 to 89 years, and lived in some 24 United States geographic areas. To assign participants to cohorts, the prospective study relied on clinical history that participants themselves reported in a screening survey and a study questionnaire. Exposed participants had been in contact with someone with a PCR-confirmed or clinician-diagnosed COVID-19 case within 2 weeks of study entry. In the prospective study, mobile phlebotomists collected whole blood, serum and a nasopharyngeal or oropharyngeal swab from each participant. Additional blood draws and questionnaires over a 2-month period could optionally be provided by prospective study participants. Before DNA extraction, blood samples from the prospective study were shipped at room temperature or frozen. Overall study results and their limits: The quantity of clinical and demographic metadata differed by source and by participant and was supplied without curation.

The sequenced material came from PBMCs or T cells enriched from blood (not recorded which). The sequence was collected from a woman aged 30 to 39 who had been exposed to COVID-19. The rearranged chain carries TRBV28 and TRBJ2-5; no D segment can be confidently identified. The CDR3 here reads CASSLPQVETQYF. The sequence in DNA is TGTGCCAGCAGTTTGCCCCAGGTGGAGACCCAGTACTTC.